The entry below gives a single TCR beta chain sequence along with its context. Its antigen is undetermined. Only in-frame clones appear in the TCRdb table, and some are missing; sequencing was by immunoSEQ multiplex PCR. The sample yields some 66,000 clones, about 83% seen once. This specimen belongs to a study of T cells in localized non-small cell lung cancer. Germline CDR1 and CDR2: MNHEY and SVGAGI. The CDR3 is 12 residues long. Trimming shortened V by 6 bases and J by 8 bases, and 13 bases separated the two germline ends. Overall study findings and caveats: Paired adjacent lung recovered a median roughly 60 of the top 100 tumor clones. There was higher T cell clonality in uninvolved adjacent lung than in tumor, and it was highest there.

This clonotype was sampled from a female donor at least 60 years old with stage I lung adenocarcinoma. The V and J genes are TRBV6-5 and TRBJ1-2; D unresolved. Sample: peripheral blood, taken before any cancer treatment. This chain's CDR3 is CASSHPEGGYTF. The CDR3 DNA follows: TGTGCCAGCAGCCACCCAGAGGGCGGCTACACCTTC.